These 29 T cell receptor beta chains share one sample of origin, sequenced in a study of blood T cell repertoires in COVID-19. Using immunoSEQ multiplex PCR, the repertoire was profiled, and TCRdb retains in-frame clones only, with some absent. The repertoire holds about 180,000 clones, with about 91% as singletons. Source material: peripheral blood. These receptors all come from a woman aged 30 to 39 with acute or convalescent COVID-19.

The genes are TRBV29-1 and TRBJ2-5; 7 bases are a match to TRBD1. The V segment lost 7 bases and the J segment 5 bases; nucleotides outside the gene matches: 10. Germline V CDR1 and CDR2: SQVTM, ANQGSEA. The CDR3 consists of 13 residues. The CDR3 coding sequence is TGCAGCGGGGGACAGAATGGCGGGGAGACCCAGTACTTC. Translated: CSGGQNGGETQYF.

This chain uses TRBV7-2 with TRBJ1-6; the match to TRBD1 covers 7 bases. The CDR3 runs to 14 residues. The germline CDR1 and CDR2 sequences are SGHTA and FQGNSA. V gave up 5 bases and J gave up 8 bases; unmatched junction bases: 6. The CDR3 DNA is TGTGCCAGCAGCACCAGGACAGGCGATTCACCCCTCCACTTT. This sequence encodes CASSTRTGDSPLHF.

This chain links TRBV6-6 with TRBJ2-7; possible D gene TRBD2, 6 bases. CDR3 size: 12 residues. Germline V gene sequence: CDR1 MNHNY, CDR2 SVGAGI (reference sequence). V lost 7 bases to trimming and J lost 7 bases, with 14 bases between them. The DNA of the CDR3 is TGTGCCAGCAACCCCTCGGAGGGGGAGCAGTACTTC. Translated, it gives CASNPSEGEQYF.

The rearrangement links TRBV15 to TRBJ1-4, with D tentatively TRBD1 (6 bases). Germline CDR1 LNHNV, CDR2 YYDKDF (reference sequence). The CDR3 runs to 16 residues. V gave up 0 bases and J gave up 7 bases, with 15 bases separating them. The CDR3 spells CATSRDLQGGGEKLFF. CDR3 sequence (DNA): TGTGCCACCAGCAGAGACCTACAGGGAGGGGGTGAAAAACTGTTTTTT.

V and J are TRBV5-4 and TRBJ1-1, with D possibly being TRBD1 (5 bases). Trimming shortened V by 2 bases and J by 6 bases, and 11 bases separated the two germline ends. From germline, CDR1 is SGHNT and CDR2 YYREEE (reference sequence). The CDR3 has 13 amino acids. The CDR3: CASSFTGVAEAFF. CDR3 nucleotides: TGTGCCAGCAGCTTCACAGGTGTCGCTGAAGCTTTCTTT.

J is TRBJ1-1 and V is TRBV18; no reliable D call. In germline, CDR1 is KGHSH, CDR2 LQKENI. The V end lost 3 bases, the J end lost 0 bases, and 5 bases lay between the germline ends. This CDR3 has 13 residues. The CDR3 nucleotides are TGTGCCAGCTCACCGGGCCTGAACACTGAAGCTTTCTTT. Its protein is CASSPGLNTEAFF.

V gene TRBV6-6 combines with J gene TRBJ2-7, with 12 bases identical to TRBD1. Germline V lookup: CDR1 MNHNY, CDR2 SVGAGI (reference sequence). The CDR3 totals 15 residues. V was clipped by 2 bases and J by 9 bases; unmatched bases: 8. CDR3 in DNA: TGTGCCAGCAGTTACCCGGGACAGGGGGCGCTGGGGCAGTACTTC. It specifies CASSYPGQGALGQYF.

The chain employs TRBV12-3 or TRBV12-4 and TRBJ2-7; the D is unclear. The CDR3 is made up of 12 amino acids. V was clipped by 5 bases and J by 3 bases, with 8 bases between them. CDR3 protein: CASSPTLYEQYF. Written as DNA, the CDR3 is TGTGCCAGCAGTCCGACACTCTACGAGCAGTACTTC.

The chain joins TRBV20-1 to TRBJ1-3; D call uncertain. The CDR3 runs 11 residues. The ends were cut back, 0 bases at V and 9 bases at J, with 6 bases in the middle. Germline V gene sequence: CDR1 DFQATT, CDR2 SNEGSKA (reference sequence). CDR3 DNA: TGCAGTGCTAGAGATCGCGGCACCATATATTTT. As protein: CSARDRGTIYF.

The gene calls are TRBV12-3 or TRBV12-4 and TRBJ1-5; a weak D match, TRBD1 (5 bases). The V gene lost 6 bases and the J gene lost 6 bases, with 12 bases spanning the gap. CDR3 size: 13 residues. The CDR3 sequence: CASRGQGGQPQHF. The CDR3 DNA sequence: TGTGCCAGCAGGGGGCAGGGCGGTCAGCCCCAGCATTTT.

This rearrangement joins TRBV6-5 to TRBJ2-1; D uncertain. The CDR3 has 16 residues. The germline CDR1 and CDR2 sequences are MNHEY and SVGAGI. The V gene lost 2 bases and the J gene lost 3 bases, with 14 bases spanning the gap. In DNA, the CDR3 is TGTGCCAGCAGTTACGACTCTCTTAGCCTCTACAATGAGCAGTTCTTC. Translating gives CASSYDSLSLYNEQFF.

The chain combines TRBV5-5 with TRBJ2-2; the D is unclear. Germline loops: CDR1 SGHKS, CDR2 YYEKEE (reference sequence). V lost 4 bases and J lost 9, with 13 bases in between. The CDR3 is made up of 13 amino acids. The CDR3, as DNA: TGTGCCAGCAGCCCGGAGTCGTACCGGGAGCTGTTTTTT. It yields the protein CASSPESYRELFF. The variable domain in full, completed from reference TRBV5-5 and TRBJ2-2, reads DAGVTQSPTHLIKTRGQQVTLRCSPISGHKSVSWYQQVLGQGPQFIFQYYEKEERGRGNFPDRFSARQFPNYSSELNVNALLLGDSALYLCASSPESYRELFFGEGSRLTVL.

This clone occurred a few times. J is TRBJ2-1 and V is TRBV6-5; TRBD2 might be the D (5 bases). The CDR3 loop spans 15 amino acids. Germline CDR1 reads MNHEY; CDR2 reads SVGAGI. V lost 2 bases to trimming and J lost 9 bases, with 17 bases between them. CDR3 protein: CASSYGGSARVEQFF. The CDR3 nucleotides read TGTGCCAGCAGTTACGGAGGATCGGCCCGGGTTGAGCAGTTCTTC.

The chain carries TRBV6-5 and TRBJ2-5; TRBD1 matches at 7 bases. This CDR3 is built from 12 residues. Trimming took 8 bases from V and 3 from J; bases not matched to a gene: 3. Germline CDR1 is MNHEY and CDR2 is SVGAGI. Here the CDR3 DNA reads TGTGCCAGCGGGGACAGTAAAGAGACCCAGTACTTC. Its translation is CASGDSKETQYF.

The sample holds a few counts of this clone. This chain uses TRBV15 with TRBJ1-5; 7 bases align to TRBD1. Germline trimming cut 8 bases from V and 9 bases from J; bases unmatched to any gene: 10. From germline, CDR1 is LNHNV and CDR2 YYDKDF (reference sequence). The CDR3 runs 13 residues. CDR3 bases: TGTGCCACCGCCCAGGGGGTGTTAGGGCCCCAGCATTTT. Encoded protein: CATAQGVLGPQHF. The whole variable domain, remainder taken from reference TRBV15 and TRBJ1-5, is DAMVIQNPRYQVTQFGKPVTLSCSQTLNHNVMYWYQQKSSQAPKLLFHYYDKDFNNEADTPDNFQSRRPNTSFCFLDIRSPGLGDTAMYLCATAQGVLGPQHFGDGTRLSIL.

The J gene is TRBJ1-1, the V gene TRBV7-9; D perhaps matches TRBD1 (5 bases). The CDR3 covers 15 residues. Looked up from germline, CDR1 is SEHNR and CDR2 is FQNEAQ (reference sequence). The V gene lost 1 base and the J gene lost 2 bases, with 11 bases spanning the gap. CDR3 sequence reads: CASSLVGGTNTEAFF. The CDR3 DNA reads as TGTGCCAGCAGCTTAGTCGGGGGAACCAACACTGAAGCTTTCTTT.

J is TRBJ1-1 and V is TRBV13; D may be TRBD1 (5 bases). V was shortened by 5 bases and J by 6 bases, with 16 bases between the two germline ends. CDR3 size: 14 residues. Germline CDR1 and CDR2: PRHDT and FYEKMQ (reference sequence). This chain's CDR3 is CASSPRGGRPEAFF. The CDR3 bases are TGTGCCAGCAGCCCCCGGGGGGGGAGGCCTGAAGCTTTCTTT.

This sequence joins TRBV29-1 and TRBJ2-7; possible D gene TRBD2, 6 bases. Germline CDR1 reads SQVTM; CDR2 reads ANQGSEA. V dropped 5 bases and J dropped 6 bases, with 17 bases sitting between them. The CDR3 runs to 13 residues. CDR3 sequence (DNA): TGCAGCGTTCTCTGGTTGACTAGAGCCGAGCAGTACTTC. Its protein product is CSVLWLTRAEQYF.

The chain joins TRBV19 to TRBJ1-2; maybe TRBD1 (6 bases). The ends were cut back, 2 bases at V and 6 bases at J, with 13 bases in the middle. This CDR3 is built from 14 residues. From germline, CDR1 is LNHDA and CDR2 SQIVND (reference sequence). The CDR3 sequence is CASSINAGADGYTF. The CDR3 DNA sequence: TGTGCCAGTAGTATAAATGCAGGGGCTGATGGCTACACCTTC.

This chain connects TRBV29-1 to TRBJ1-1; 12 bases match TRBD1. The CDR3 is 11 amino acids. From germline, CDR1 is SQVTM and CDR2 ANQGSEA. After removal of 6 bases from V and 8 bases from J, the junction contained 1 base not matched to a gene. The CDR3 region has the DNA TGCAGCGTGGGGACAGGGGGCGAAGCTTTCTTT. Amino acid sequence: CSVGTGGEAFF.

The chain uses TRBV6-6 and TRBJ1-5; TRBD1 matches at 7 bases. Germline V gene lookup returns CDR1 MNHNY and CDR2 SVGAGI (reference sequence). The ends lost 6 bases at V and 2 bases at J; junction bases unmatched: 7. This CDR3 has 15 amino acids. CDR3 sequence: CASRANRGGNQPQHF. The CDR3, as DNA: TGTGCCAGCAGGGCCAACAGGGGAGGCAATCAGCCCCAGCATTTT.

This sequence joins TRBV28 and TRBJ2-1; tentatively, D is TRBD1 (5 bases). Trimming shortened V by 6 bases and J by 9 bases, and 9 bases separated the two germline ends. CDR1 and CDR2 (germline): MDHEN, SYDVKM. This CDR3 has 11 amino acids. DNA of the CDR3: TGTGCCAGCAGCGATAGGGGTGAGCAGTTCTTC. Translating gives CASSDRGEQFF.

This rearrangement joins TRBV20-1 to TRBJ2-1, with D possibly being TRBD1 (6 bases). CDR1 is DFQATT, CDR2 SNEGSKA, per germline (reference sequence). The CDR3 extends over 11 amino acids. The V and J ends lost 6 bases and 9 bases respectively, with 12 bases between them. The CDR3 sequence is CSAGTGSEQFF. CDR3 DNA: TGCAGTGCGGGCACAGGGAGTGAGCAGTTCTTC.

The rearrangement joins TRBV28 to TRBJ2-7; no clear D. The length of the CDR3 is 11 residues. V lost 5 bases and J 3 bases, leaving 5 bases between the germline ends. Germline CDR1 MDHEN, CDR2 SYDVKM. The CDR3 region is CASSILYEQYF. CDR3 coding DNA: TGTGCCAGCAGTATACTCTACGAGCAGTACTTC.

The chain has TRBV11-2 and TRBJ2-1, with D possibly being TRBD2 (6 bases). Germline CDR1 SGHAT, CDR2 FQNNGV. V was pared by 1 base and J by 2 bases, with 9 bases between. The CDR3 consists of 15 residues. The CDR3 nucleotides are TGTGCCAGCAGCTTAGGTTCGGGGGCCTACAATGAGCAGTTCTTC. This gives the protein CASSLGSGAYNEQFF.

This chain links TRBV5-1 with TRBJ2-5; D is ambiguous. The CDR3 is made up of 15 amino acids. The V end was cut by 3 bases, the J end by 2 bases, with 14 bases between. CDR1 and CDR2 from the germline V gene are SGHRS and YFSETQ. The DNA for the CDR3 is TGCGCCAGCAGCTCACTACTATACCTACAAGAGACCCAGTACTTC. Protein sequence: CASSSLLYLQETQYF. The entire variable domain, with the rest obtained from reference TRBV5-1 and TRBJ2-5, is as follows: KAGVTQTPRYLIKTRGQQVTLSCSPISGHRSVSWYQQTPGQGLQFLFEYFSETQRNKGNFPGRFSGRQFSNSRSEMNVSTLELGDSALYLCASSSLLYLQETQYFGPGTRLLVL.

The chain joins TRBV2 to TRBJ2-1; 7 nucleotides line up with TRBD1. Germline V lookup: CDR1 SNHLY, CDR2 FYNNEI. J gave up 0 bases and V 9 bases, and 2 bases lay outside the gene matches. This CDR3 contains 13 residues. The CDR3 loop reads CARRDSSYNEQFF. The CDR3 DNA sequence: TGTGCCAGGAGGGACAGCTCCTACAATGAGCAGTTCTTC.

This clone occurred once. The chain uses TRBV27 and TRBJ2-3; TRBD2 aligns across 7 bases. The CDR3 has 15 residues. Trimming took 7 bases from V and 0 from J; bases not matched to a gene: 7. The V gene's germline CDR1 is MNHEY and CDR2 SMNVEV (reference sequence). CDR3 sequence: CASTIRSGSTDTQYF. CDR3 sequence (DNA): TGTGCCAGCACAATTCGTAGCGGGAGCACAGATACGCAGTATTTT.

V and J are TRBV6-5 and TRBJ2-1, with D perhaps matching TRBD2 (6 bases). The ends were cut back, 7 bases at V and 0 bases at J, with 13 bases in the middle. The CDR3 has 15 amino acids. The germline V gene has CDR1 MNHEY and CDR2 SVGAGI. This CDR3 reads CASKGLTSSYNEQFF. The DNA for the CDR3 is TGTGCCAGCAAGGGACTCACGAGCTCCTACAATGAGCAGTTCTTC.